The clone carrying this T cell receptor beta chain was recorded a few times. The record originates from a study of T cell changes during pregnancy in multiple sclerosis. Repertoires were generated with immunoSEQ multiplex PCR, while TCRdb's copy carries only in-frame clones and drops some. The sample carries tens of thousands of clones, 90% to 95% recorded once. The sample here was peripheral blood, taken in the second trimester of pregnancy. The clonotype originates from a female donor with multiple sclerosis, enrolled in a pregnancy study.

The CDR3 loop is CASSGTGDGASTDTQYF. The CDR3, as DNA: TGTGCCAGCAGCGGTACAGGGGATGGGGCTAGCACAGATACGCAGTATTTT. The chain is built from TRBV5-5 and TRBJ2-3, with TRBD1 matching over 7 bases. Germline CDR1 is SGHKS and CDR2 is YYEKEE (reference sequence). V trimming: 4 bases; J trimming: 0 bases; junction bases outside the gene matches: 11. This CDR3 has 17 residues. Based on the CDR3 plus reference TRBV5-5 and TRBJ2-3, the full variable domain is DAGVTQSPTHLIKTRGQQVTLRCSPISGHKSVSWYQQVLGQGPQFIFQYYEKEERGRGNFPDRFSARQFPNYSSELNVNALLLGDSALYLCASSGTGDGASTDTQYFGPGTRLTVL.